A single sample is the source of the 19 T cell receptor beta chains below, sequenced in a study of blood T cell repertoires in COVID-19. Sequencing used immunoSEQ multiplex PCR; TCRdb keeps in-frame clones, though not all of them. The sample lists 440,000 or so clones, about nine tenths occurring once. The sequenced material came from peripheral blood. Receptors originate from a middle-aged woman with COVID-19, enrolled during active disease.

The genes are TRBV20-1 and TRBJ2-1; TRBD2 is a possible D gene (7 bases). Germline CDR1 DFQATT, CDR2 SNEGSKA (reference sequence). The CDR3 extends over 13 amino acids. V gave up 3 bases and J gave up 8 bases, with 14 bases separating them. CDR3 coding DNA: TGCAGTGCTAGTGGCGGGGGCGGAGATGAGCAGTTCTTC. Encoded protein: CSASGGGGDEQFF.

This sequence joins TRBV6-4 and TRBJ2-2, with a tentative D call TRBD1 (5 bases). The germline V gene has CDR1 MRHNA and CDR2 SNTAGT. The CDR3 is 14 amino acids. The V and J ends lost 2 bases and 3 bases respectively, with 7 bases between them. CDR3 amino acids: CASSDRGDTGELFF. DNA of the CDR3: TGTGCCAGCAGTGACAGGGGCGACACCGGGGAGCTGTTTTTT.

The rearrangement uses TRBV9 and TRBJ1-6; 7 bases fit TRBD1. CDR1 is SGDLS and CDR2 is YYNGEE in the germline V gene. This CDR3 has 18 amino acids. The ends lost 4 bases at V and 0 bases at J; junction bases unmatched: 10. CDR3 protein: CASSSLGQSSSYNSPLHF. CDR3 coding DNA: TGTGCCAGCAGCTCCCTGGGACAGTCAAGCTCCTATAATTCACCCCTCCACTTT.

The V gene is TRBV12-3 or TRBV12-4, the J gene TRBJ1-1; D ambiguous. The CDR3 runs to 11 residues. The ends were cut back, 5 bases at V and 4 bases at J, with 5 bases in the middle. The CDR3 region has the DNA TGTGCCAGCAGTACAGCCACTGAAGCTTTCTTT. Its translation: CASSTATEAFF.

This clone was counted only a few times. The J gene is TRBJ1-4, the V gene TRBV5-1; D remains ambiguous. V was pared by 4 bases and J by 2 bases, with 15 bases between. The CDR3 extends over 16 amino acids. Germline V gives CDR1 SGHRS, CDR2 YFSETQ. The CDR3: CASSPSPGRTNEKLFF. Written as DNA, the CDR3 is TGCGCCAGCAGCCCGTCCCCGGGTAGGACTAATGAAAAACTGTTTTTT.

The CDR3 nucleotides read TGTGCCAGCTCACCGTTTACAGGGGTAAACGAGCAGTACTTC. Its translation: CASSPFTGVNEQYF. This chain connects TRBV18 to TRBJ2-7; 7 nucleotides align to TRBD1. Looked up from germline, CDR1 is KGHSH and CDR2 is LQKENI. The ends lost 3 bases at V and 5 bases at J; junction bases unmatched: 7. This CDR3 region has 14 residues.

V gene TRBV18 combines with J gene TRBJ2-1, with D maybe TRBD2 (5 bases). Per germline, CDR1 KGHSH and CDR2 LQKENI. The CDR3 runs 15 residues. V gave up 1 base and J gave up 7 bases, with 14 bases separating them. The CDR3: CASSPQVRARNEQFF. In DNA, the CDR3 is TGTGCCAGCTCACCACAGGTGAGGGCTAGGAATGAGCAGTTCTTC.

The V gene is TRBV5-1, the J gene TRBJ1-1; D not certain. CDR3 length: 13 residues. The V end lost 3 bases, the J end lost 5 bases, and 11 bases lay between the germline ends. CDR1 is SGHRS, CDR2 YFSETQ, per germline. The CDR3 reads CASSYVPETEAFF. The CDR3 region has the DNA TGCGCCAGCAGCTATGTCCCGGAGACTGAAGCTTTCTTT. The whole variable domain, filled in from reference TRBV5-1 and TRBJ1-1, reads KAGVTQTPRYLIKTRGQQVTLSCSPISGHRSVSWYQQTPGQGLQFLFEYFSETQRNKGNFPGRFSGRQFSNSRSEMNVSTLELGDSALYLCASSYVPETEAFFGQGTRLTVV.

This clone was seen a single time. The CDR3: CASRPGTGDGYTF. The CDR3 DNA reads as TGCGCCAGCAGGCCCGGGACAGGGGATGGCTACACCTTC. This chain connects TRBV5-1 to TRBJ1-2; 10 bases fit TRBD1. Germline CDR1 and CDR2: SGHRS and YFSETQ. V dropped 5 bases and J dropped 6; count of bases not matched to a gene: 4. The CDR3 contains 13 residues.

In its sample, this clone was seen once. CDR3 sequence (DNA): TGTGCCAGCAGTTCCAGGGGGCTTCCGAACACTGAAGCTTTCTTT. Translated: CASSSRGLPNTEAFF. The V and J genes are TRBV28 and TRBJ1-1; 8 bases are shared with TRBD1. The length of the CDR3 is 15 residues. Per the germline V gene, CDR1 is MDHEN and CDR2 is SYDVKM. V lost 4 bases and J lost 1; bases outside the gene matches: 5. The full variable domain, with the rest looked up from reference TRBV28 and TRBJ1-1, is DVKVTQSSRYLVKRTGEKVFLECVQDMDHENMFWYRQDPGLGLRLIYFSYDVKMKEKGDIPEGYSVSREKKERFSLILESASTNQTSMYLCASSSRGLPNTEAFFGQGTRLTVV.

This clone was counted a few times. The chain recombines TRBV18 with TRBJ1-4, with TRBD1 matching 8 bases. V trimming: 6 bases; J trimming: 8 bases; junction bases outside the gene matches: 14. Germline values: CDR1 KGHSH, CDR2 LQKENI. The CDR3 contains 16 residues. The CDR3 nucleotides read TGTGCCAGCTCTCGCCCGAAACAGGGGGGAGGCGAAAAACTGTTTTTT. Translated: CASSRPKQGGGEKLFF.

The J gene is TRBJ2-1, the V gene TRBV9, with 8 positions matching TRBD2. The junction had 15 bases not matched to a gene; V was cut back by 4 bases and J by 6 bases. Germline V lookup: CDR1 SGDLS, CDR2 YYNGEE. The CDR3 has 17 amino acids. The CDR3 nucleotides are TGTGCCAGCAGCAGGCGGGCCACTAGCGGAGGGATCAATGAGCAGTTCTTC. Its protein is CASSRRATSGGINEQFF.

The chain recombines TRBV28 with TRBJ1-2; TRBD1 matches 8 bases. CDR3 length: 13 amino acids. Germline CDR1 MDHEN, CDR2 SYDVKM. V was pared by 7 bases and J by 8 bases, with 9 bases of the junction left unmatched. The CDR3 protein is CASTMRTGSGYTF. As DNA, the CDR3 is TGTGCCAGCACGATGAGGACAGGGAGCGGCTACACCTTC.

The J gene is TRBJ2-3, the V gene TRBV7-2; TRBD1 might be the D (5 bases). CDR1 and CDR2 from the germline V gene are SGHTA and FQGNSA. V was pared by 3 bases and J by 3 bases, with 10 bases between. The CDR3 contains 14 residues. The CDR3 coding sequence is TGTGCCAGCAGCTTCAGGGCAGGAACAGATACGCAGTATTTT. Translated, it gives CASSFRAGTDTQYF. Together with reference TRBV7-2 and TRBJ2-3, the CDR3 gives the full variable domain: GAGVSQSPSNKVTEKGKDVELRCDPISGHTALYWYRQSLGQGLEFLIYFQGNSAPDKSGLPSDRFSAERTGGSVSTLTIQRTQQEDSAVYLCASSFRAGTDTQYFGPGTRLTVL.

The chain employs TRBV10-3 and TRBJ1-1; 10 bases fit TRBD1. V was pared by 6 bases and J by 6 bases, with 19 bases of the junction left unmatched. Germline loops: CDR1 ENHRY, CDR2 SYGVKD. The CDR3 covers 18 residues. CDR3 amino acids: CAISGLKFETGGVPEAFF. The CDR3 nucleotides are TGTGCCATCAGCGGGTTGAAGTTTGAGACAGGGGGCGTACCTGAAGCTTTCTTT.

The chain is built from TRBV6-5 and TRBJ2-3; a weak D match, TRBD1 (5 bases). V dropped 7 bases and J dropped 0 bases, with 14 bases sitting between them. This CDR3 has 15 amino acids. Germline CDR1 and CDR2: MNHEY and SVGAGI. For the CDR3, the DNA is TGTGCCAGCATCAAGATCCCAGGGAGCACAGATACGCAGTATTTT. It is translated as CASIKIPGSTDTQYF.

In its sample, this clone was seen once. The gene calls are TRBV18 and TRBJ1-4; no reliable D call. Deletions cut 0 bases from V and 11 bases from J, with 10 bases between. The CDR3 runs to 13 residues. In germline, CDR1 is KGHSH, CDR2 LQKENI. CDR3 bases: TGTGCCAGCTCACCACCGAGAGTCGGGAAACTGTTTTTT. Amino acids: CASSPPRVGKLFF.

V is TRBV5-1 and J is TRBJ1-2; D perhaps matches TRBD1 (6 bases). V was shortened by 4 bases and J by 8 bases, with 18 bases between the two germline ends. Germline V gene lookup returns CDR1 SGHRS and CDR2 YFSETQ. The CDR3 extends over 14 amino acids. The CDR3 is CASSPTQTGFGYTF. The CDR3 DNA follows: TGCGCCAGCAGCCCAACTCAAACAGGGTTCGGCTACACCTTC. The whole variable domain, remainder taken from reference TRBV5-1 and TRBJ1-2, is KAGVTQTPRYLIKTRGQQVTLSCSPISGHRSVSWYQQTPGQGLQFLFEYFSETQRNKGNFPGRFSGRQFSNSRSEMNVSTLELGDSALYLCASSPTQTGFGYTFGSGTRLTVV.

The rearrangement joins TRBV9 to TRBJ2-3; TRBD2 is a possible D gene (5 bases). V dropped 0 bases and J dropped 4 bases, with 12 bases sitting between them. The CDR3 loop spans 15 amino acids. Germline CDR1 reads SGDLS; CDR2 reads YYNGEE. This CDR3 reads CASSVVGVISDTQYF. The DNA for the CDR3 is TGTGCCAGCAGCGTAGTCGGGGTTATCTCAGATACGCAGTATTTT.